Listed here are 24 T cell receptor beta chains from one sample, sequenced in a study of T cell responses to AZD1222 COVID-19 vaccine. Only in-frame clones appear in the TCRdb table, and some are missing; sequencing was by immunoSEQ multiplex PCR. Altogether tens of thousands of clones are present, over 65% being singletons, with the ten largest covering more than 3%. This specimen consisted of peripheral blood, obtained 28 days after the second AZD1222 dose. The receptors were gathered from an adult who received the AZD1222 COVID-19 vaccine.

This chain uses TRBV13 with TRBJ2-3; TRBD2 matches at 8 bases. Unmatched junction bases numbered 9, after V lost 7 bases and J lost 0 bases. Germline V CDR1 and CDR2: PRHDT, FYEKMQ (reference sequence). The CDR3 spans 16 residues. The CDR3: CASTDWGLVSTDTQYF. The CDR3 coding sequence is TGTGCCAGCACCGATTGGGGACTAGTTAGCACAGATACGCAGTATTTT.

The J gene is TRBJ1-4, the V gene TRBV7-6; TRBD1 aligns across 8 bases. V gave up 4 bases and J gave up 5 bases; unmatched junction bases: 12. The CDR3 loop spans 17 amino acids. CDR1 is SGHVS, CDR2 FNYEAQ, per germline. CDR3 bases: TGTGCCAGCAGCTCAATCCGGGACAGGATAAACAATGAAAAACTGTTTTTT. This encodes CASSSIRDRINNEKLFF.

This clone was detected only a few times. This chain links TRBV2 with TRBJ1-2, with D unclear. CDR1 is SNHLY and CDR2 is FYNNEI in the germline V gene. V lost 1 base, J lost 2 bases, and 8 bases lay in between. This CDR3 is built from 14 residues. The CDR3 is CASSEVGTNYGYTF. In DNA form, the CDR3 reads TGTGCCAGCAGTGAAGTCGGCACCAACTATGGCTACACCTTC.

This chain connects TRBV19 to TRBJ2-3; possible D gene TRBD1, 6 bases. The V gene's germline CDR1 is LNHDA and CDR2 SQIVND (reference sequence). Trimming left V 4 bases short and J 7 bases short, with 18 bases between. The CDR3 runs to 15 residues. CDR3 sequence reads: CASSTWGTFDHTQYF. The CDR3 DNA sequence: TGTGCCAGTAGTACGTGGGGGACATTCGACCATACGCAGTATTTT.

This clone was seen more than once but under ten times. V is TRBV28 and J is TRBJ1-2, with D tentatively TRBD1 (5 bases). There are 13 residues in the CDR3. V gave up 2 bases and J gave up 13 bases, with 17 bases separating them. Germline V lookup: CDR1 MDHEN, CDR2 SYDVKM. The DNA of the CDR3 is TGTGCCAGCAGTTTAGGGGCAGCGAGGCTCGGCACCTTC. Translated: CASSLGAARLGTF.

V usage is TRBV6-1 and J usage is TRBJ2-2; D ambiguous. The CDR3 runs 16 residues. Trimming stripped 2 bases from V and 6 bases from J, with 16 bases between. CDR1 and CDR2 (germline): MNHNS, SASEGT. CDR3 in amino acids: CASSELRTSGAGELFF. The CDR3 region has the DNA TGTGCCAGCAGTGAACTTCGGACCTCAGGCGCCGGGGAGCTGTTTTTT.

This chain joins TRBV25-1 and TRBJ2-7; D uncertain. Trimming removed 1 base at V and 7 bases at J, with 5 bases between. This CDR3 has 11 residues. The germline gives CDR1 MGHDK, CDR2 SYGVNS. The CDR3 spells CASSESGEQYF. CDR3 in DNA: TGTGCCAGCAGTGAATCGGGTGAGCAGTACTTC.

This chain connects TRBV11-3 to TRBJ2-2; a possible D gene is TRBD1 (6 bases). The V end was cut by 10 bases, the J end by 5 bases, with 26 bases between. Germline loops: CDR1 SGHNT, CDR2 YENEEA. The CDR3 covers 17 residues. The CDR3 loop reads CAIESTGTKAPTGELFF. The CDR3 nucleotides read TGTGCCATCGAATCTACCGGGACAAAGGCCCCGACCGGGGAGCTGTTTTTT.

The rearrangement links TRBV6-1 to TRBJ2-7; 9 bases line up with TRBD1. V was clipped by 3 bases and J by 4 bases; unmatched bases: 10. The germline V gene has CDR1 MNHNS and CDR2 SASEGT. The CDR3 covers 16 residues. The CDR3 region is CASSDTPGTGLYEQYF. CDR3 sequence (DNA): TGTGCCAGCAGTGATACGCCCGGGACAGGGCTTTACGAGCAGTACTTC.

The rearrangement uses TRBV3-1 (or the pseudogene TRBV3-2) and TRBJ2-1, with D possibly matching TRBD2 (6 bases). The CDR3 extends over 16 amino acids. Germline V gene sequence: CDR1 LGHDT, CDR2 YNNKEL (reference sequence). Trimming removed 1 base from V and 3 bases from J, with 13 bases in between. CDR3 bases: TGTGCCAGCAGCCAAGGCCTTTTCGGGGGCTACAATGAGCAGTTCTTC. This encodes CASSQGLFGGYNEQFF.

This clone was seen only a few times. V gene TRBV28 combines with J gene TRBJ2-7; no clear D. Germline loops: CDR1 MDHEN, CDR2 SYDVKM. The CDR3 covers 14 residues. Trimming removed 4 bases from V and 5 bases from J, with 15 bases in between. CDR3 DNA sequence: TGTGCCAGCAGTTCTCCCCTCGACGGCCACGAGCAGTACTTC. As protein: CASSSPLDGHEQYF.

A single count supports this clone. The genes are TRBV2 and TRBJ1-5; 7 positions agree with TRBD1. The germline gives CDR1 SNHLY, CDR2 FYNNEI. Trimming cost V 5 bases and J 9 bases; bases outside gene matches: 4. This CDR3 has 12 amino acids. This CDR3 reads CASSFRGRPQHF. CDR3 sequence (DNA): TGTGCCAGCAGTTTCAGGGGGAGGCCCCAGCATTTT.

The rearrangement joins TRBV27 to TRBJ1-5; 12 bases match TRBD1. The CDR3 extends over 19 amino acids. Per the germline V gene, CDR1 is MNHEY and CDR2 is SMNVEV (reference sequence). Unmatched junction bases numbered 13, after V lost 5 bases and J lost 2 bases. CDR3 protein: CASSTRDRGRIGGNQPQHF. Here the CDR3 DNA reads TGTGCCAGCAGTACCCGGGACAGGGGGCGAATAGGTGGCAATCAGCCCCAGCATTTT.

The gene calls are TRBV7-9 and TRBJ1-2; D not certain. The CDR3 is made up of 15 amino acids. The V gene lost 4 bases and the J gene lost 4 bases, with 16 bases spanning the gap. Germline assignment: CDR1 SEHNR and CDR2 FQNEAQ (reference sequence). CDR3 bases: TGTGCCAGCAGCTCTTCCTATGTAGGGAGCTATGGCTACACCTTC. Its protein product is CASSSSYVGSYGYTF.

The chain carries TRBV5-1 and TRBJ2-7; TRBD1 is a possible D gene (6 bases). Germline CDR1 SGHRS, CDR2 YFSETQ. CDR3 size: 15 residues. The V and J ends lost 4 bases and 1 base respectively, with 15 bases between them. Here the CDR3 reads CASSLRGTSSYEQYF. The CDR3 DNA follows: TGCGCCAGCAGCCTCAGAGGGACATCATCCTACGAGCAGTACTTC.

This sequence joins TRBV2 and TRBJ2-3, with 11 bases that match TRBD2. This CDR3 is 15 amino acids long. Germline assignment: CDR1 SNHLY and CDR2 FYNNEI. Trimming at V came to 4 bases and at J to 5 bases, leaving 5 bases not matched to a gene. The CDR3 sequence is CASSGGLAGVDTQYF. The CDR3 DNA reads as TGTGCCAGCAGTGGAGGACTAGCGGGTGTAGATACGCAGTATTTT.

V and J are TRBV11-3 and TRBJ1-1; 9 nucleotides line up with TRBD1. The germline V gene encodes CDR1 SGHNT and CDR2 YENEEA. The CDR3 spans 15 residues. Germline trimming cut 5 bases from V and 11 bases from J; bases unmatched to any gene: 15. The CDR3 region is CASSRRTGAFKNAFF. DNA of the CDR3: TGTGCCAGCAGCCGGAGGACAGGGGCTTTTAAGAACGCTTTCTTT.

The J gene is TRBJ1-5, the V gene TRBV2; the match to TRBD1 covers 7 bases. Germline V gene sequence: CDR1 SNHLY, CDR2 FYNNEI. CDR3 length: 14 amino acids. The J segment lost 1 base and the V segment lost 7 bases, leaving 4 bases of the junction unmatched. CDR3 residues: CASTGQISNQPQHF. DNA of the CDR3: TGTGCCAGCACGGGACAGATAAGCAATCAGCCCCAGCATTTT.

This clone occurred a few times. The gene calls are TRBV5-1 and TRBJ2-2, with 13 bases fitting TRBD2. Germline CDR1 reads SGHRS; CDR2 reads YFSETQ. The CDR3 totals 14 residues. V trimming: 3 bases; J trimming: 7 bases; junction bases outside the gene matches: 0. In DNA, the CDR3 is TGCGCCAGCAGCTGGACTAGCGGGGGCGGGGAGCTGTTTTTT. Translation gives CASSWTSGGGELFF.

The rearrangement links TRBV5-6 to TRBJ1-6; 7 nucleotides line up with TRBD1. The CDR3 spans 17 residues. V shed 3 bases and J 2 bases; nucleotides not matched to a gene: 8. From germline, CDR1 is SGHDT and CDR2 YYEEEE. The CDR3 bases are TGTGCCAGCAGCTCACTACAGGGGAGGGCCTATAATTCACCCCTCCACTTT. Translating gives CASSSLQGRAYNSPLHF.

This chain uses TRBV4-2 with TRBJ2-3, with D perhaps TRBD2 (6 bases). Germline assignment: CDR1 LGHNA and CDR2 YNFKEQ. The CDR3 length is 17 residues. The V end was cut by 1 base, the J end by 4 bases, with 18 bases between. The CDR3: CASSQGGGGGDSDTQYF. In DNA, the CDR3 is TGTGCCAGCAGCCAAGGGGGTGGCGGCGGGGACTCAGATACGCAGTATTTT.

The chain couples TRBV7-6 to TRBJ2-5, with no clear D. Germline assignment: CDR1 SGHVS and CDR2 FNYEAQ. V was clipped by 1 base and J by 5 bases, with 17 bases between them. The CDR3 consists of 16 residues. This chain's CDR3 is CASSLGSGYPWETQYF. Written as DNA, the CDR3 is TGTGCCAGCAGCTTAGGATCGGGCTACCCGTGGGAGACCCAGTACTTC.

This chain uses TRBV24-1 with TRBJ2-5; D is tentatively TRBD1 or TRBD2 (6 bases each). CDR1 and CDR2 from the germline V gene are KGHDR and SFDVKD. The germline V and J ends were trimmed by 9 bases and 5 bases, with 21 bases remaining between them. The CDR3 covers 15 residues. CDR3 DNA sequence: TGTGCCACCCCGGATCCCCCCGGGGGCCCGGAGACCCAGTACTTC. Its protein is CATPDPPGGPETQYF.

This CDR3 is CASTQTGSNQPQHF. DNA for the CDR3: TGTGCCAGCACACAGACAGGTTCTAATCAGCCCCAGCATTTT. The J gene is TRBJ1-5, the V gene TRBV28, with a tentative D call TRBD1 (6 bases). With 7 bases removed from V and 4 bases from J, the gap between germline ends came to 14 bases. CDR1 MDHEN and CDR2 SYDVKM come from the germline V gene. The CDR3 extends over 14 amino acids.